This T cell receptor (beta chain) was identified in a study of T cell repertoires in cytomegalovirus infection. Study overall: An indication of both CMV infection and matching HLA type came from public TCR beta signatures.

TCRdb itself ran the reads through MiXCR, one entry per CDR3 protein. This repertoire shows about 310,000 distinct CDR3 sequences, roughly 15% found once; its top ten account for approximately 12%. This CDR3 is 13 amino acids long. Germline V gives CDR1 SGHTA, CDR2 FQGNSA. Trimming removed 2 bases at V and 7 bases at J, with 11 bases between. Whole-study results and caveats: Identification of carriers of CMV plus the relevant HLA was performed using cumulative public TCR beta family frequency. Ex vivo responses were dominated by HLA-C-restricted CMV-specific TCR beta clonotypes.

This clonotype was observed many times. Its antigen remains unknown. The chain employs TRBV7-2 and TRBJ1-2; D ambiguous. Sequencing used PBMCs. The receptor's source is a human donor in good health (CMV status not recorded). Some clones in this sample may be carry-over from other donors' samples. CDR3 nucleotide sequence: TGTGCCAGCAGCTTATTAGACACATTTGGCTACACCTTC. Translation: CASSLLDTFGYTF.